This is a list of T cell receptor beta chains from one sample in a study of CD8 T cells in Susac syndrome. TCRdb reanalysed the immunoSEQ multiplex PCR reads using MiXCR and keeps one entry per CDR3 protein. The sample contains tens of thousands of distinct CDR3 sequences, 80% to 95% of which appear only once. The specimen sequenced was CD8+ T cells from PBMCs. All receptors come from a human donor with Susac syndrome. Each CDR3 is given with its conserved first and last residue. Each record gives: V gene, clone size, J gene, D gene, CDR3 DNA, CDR3 protein. D genes are given only for firm matches. Expanded clones get a size class; other rows say once, few or many, or leave the size out.

TRBV20-1	NA	TRBJ1-1	NA	TGCAGTGCTAGAGATTTGAGGGGCACTGAAGCTTTCTTT	CSARDLRGTEAFF
TRBV2	NA	TRBJ1-1	NA	TGTGCCAGCAGCCCGGGACAAGAGTCGGGGGAAGCTTTCTTT	CASSPGQESGEAFF
TRBV6-2/TRBV6-3	NA	TRBJ2-1	NA	TGTGCCAGCAGTTATCTTTCGGGACCCGCCTACAATGAGCAGTTCTTC	CASSYLSGPAYNEQFF
TRBV29-1	NA	TRBJ1-4	NA	TGCAGCGTTACTCAGGGAGAAAAACTGTTTTTT	CSVTQGEKLFF
TRBV5-5	NA	TRBJ1-2	NA	TGTGCCAGCAGCTTGGACACGGTGGGTCGTAACTATGGCTACACCTTC	CASSLDTVGRNYGYTF
TRBV14	NA	TRBJ1-2	NA	TGTGCCAGCAGCCGAGGGACCAACTATGGCTACACCTTC	CASSRGTNYGYTF
TRBV9	NA	TRBJ1-1	NA	TGTGCCAGCAGCGTTGACCTGAACACTGAAGCTTTCTTT	CASSVDLNTEAFF
TRBV20-1	once	TRBJ1-2	TRBD1	TGCAGTGCTAGTCGGGACAGGACTAACTATGGCTACACCTTC	CSASRDRTNYGYTF
TRBV2	once	TRBJ2-1	NA	TGTGCCAGCAGTGTCGGTTGGGAGCAGTTCTTC	CASSVGWEQFF
TRBV6-6	NA	TRBJ2-7	TRBD2	TGTGCCAGCCATAGCGGGTCCTACGAGCAGTACTTC	CASHSGSYEQYF
TRBV12-3/TRBV12-4	NA	TRBJ2-7	TRBD2	TGTGCCAGCAGTTTAGCGCTCTCAGCGGGGGTAGAGCAGTACTTC	CASSLALSAGVEQYF
TRBV20-1	NA	TRBJ2-7	TRBD2	TGCAGTGCTAGAGAGGCAGGACTAGCGGCATCCTACGAGCAGTACTTC	CSAREAGLAASYEQYF
TRBV7-6	NA	TRBJ2-1	NA	TGTGCCAGCAGCTTAGGACCGGGACCAATATACAATGAGCAGTTCTTC	CASSLGPGPIYNEQFF